This T cell receptor beta chain was retrieved from a study of T cell changes during pregnancy in multiple sclerosis. The count of this clone is one. V lost 0 bases, J lost 1 base, and 24 bases lay in between. Per germline, CDR1 LGHNA and CDR2 YSLEER. The CDR3 sequence is 21 residues long. This table comes from immunoSEQ multiplex PCR, and its TCRdb copy is limited to in-frame clones, with some not included. The repertoire holds tens of thousands of clones, with more than 75% as singletons. The gene calls are TRBV4-3 and TRBJ1-4, with a tentative D call TRBD1 (6 bases). This clonotype originated in a female donor in good health, enrolled as a control in a pregnancy study. Sequenced material: CD8+ T cells from peripheral blood mononuclear cells, taken after pregnancy. As DNA, the CDR3 is TGCGCCAGCAGCCAAGATCGTACGTCGGTATTGGGGGCTCAAACTAATGAAAAACTGTTTTTT. The encoded protein is CASSQDRTSVLGAQTNEKLFF.